This T cell receptor beta chain derives from a study of blood T cell repertoires in COVID-19. Produced via immunoSEQ multiplex PCR; TCRdb's table is partial and in-frame only. The sample gives about 180,000 clones, 85% to 90% of which show up once; over 2% is in the top ten. Germline CDR1 KGHDR, CDR2 SFDVKD. The CDR3 loop spans 14 amino acids. V was trimmed by 4 bases and J by 3 bases, leaving 11 bases between them. Sequencing used PBMCs or T cells enriched from blood (not recorded which). This receptor was obtained from a woman aged 35 to 49 with acute COVID-19. V gene TRBV24-1 combines with J gene TRBJ2-5; no definite D call. CDR3 in DNA: TGTGCCACCAGTGACCCTAGTTTCGAAGAGACCCAGTACTTC. It specifies CATSDPSFEETQYF.